These 16 T cell receptor beta chains were sequenced from one sample in a study of response to subunit inactivated influenza vaccine. TCRdb re-derived calls from the RT-PCR reads in MiXCR, one entry per CDR3 protein. The sample contains approximately 700,000 distinct CDR3 sequences, about 15% of which appear only once. The source was PBMCs from blood, collected around 14 days before vaccination. The receptors were sampled from a man over 45 who received an inactivated influenza vaccine.

This clonotype has a count of ten or more. The chain recombines TRBV9 with TRBJ2-2, with D perhaps matching TRBD1 (6 bases). Germline V gene lookup returns CDR1 SGDLS and CDR2 YYNGEE. V gave up 1 base and J gave up 6 bases, with 7 bases separating them. This CDR3 is built from 13 residues. CDR3 sequence reads: CASSVSGAGELFF. For the CDR3, the DNA is TGTGCCAGCAGCGTATCAGGGGCCGGGGAGCTGTTTTTT.

This clonotype has only a few counts. The chain employs TRBV5-5 and TRBJ1-1, with TRBD1 matching over 12 bases. CDR3 length: 14 amino acids. The V gene end was trimmed by 3 bases and the J gene end by 5 bases; junction bases not matched to a gene: 2. CDR1 and CDR2 (germline): SGHKS, YYEKEE (reference sequence). The CDR3 coding sequence is TGTGCCAGCAGCTGGGACAGGGGGCAAACTGAAGCTTTCTTT. This sequence encodes CASSWDRGQTEAFF.

V gene TRBV5-5 combines with J gene TRBJ2-2, with 10 positions matching TRBD1. The V and J ends lost 2 bases and 9 bases, in that order; junction bases with no gene match: 10. There are 16 residues in the CDR3. Looked up from germline, CDR1 is SGHKS and CDR2 is YYEKEE (reference sequence). CDR3 amino acids: CASSFYSGTGARELFF. CDR3 sequence (DNA): TGTGCCAGCAGCTTTTACTCCGGGACAGGGGCCAGGGAGCTGTTTTTT.

This clonotype occurred a few times. This chain uses TRBV3-1 with TRBJ1-5; D is unresolved. The CDR3 is 14 amino acids. The ends were cut back, 1 base at V and 2 bases at J, with 6 bases in the middle. Germline V gene lookup returns CDR1 LGHDT and CDR2 YNNKEL (reference sequence). The CDR3 is CASSQATGNQPQHF. Written as DNA, the CDR3 is TGTGCCAGCAGCCAAGCCACGGGCAATCAGCCCCAGCATTTT. Full variable domain (rest looked up from reference TRBV3-1 and TRBJ1-5): DTAVSQTPKYLVTQMGNDKSIKCEQNLGHDTMYWYKQDSKKFLKIMFSYNNKELIINETVPNRFSPKSPDKAHLNLHINSLELGDSAVYFCASSQATGNQPQHFGDGTRLSIL.

This clonotype was seen only once. The V gene is TRBV12-3 or TRBV12-4, the J gene TRBJ2-5; 9 positions agree with TRBD2. V lost 3 bases, J lost 0 bases, and 8 bases stayed unmatched. There are 17 residues in the CDR3. The CDR3 DNA follows: TGTGCCAGCAGTTTTTTTTTGCGGACTAGCGACCAAGAGACCCAGTACTTC. This gives the protein CASSFFLRTSDQETQYF.

V and J are TRBV29-1 and TRBJ1-5; TRBD1 agrees at 7 bases. The germline V gene encodes CDR1 SQVTM and CDR2 ANQGSEA. The ends lost 0 bases at V and 2 bases at J; junction bases unmatched: 1. This CDR3 comprises 14 residues. The CDR3 DNA follows: TGCAGCGTTGAAGACGGGACAGGCAATCAGCCCCAGCATTTT. Translated, it gives CSVEDGTGNQPQHF. Drawing the rest from reference TRBV29-1 and TRBJ1-5, the complete variable domain is SAVISQKPSRDICQRGTSLTIQCQVDSQVTMMFWYRQQPGQSLTLIATANQGSEATYESGFVIDKFPISRPNLTFSTLTVSNMSPEDSSIYLCSVEDGTGNQPQHFGDGTRLSIL.

The chain is built from TRBV5-1 and TRBJ2-5; no clear D. CDR1 and CDR2 (germline): SGHRS, YFSETQ. Trimming removed 0 bases at V and 5 bases at J, with 14 bases between. This CDR3 region has 15 residues. The CDR3 is CASSLASGVMETQYF. The DNA of the CDR3 is TGCGCCAGCAGCTTGGCGTCAGGAGTGATGGAGACCCAGTACTTC.

This clonotype has a handful of counts. The J gene is TRBJ2-7, the V gene TRBV14; D remains ambiguous. V shed 1 base and J shed 7 bases, with 14 bases lying between them. CDR3 size: 14 residues. Germline assignment: CDR1 SGHDN and CDR2 FVKESK. In DNA, the CDR3 is TGTGCCAGCAGCCAAGGCCCCCCGCCCTGGGAGCAGTACTTC. It specifies CASSQGPPPWEQYF.

This clonotype was picked up a small number of times. The CDR3 region is CASNRPGQGISGELFF. CDR3 nucleotide sequence: TGTGCCAGCAATCGACCGGGACAGGGTATTAGCGGGGAGCTGTTTTTT. V is TRBV12-3 or TRBV12-4 and J is TRBJ2-2; 9 bases are a match to TRBD1. V shed 7 bases and J 7 bases; nucleotides not matched to a gene: 13. CDR3 size: 16 residues.

This clonotype came up many times. This sequence joins TRBV6-6 and TRBJ2-7; D gene ambiguous. Germline V gene sequence: CDR1 MNHNY, CDR2 SVGAGI (reference sequence). The CDR3 has 13 amino acids. V lost 4 bases, J lost 5 bases, and 12 bases lay in between. In DNA form, the CDR3 reads TGTGCCAGCAGTTCATCTTACGGCGACGAGCAGTACTTC. Its protein product is CASSSSYGDEQYF.

This clonotype has a count of ten or more. The CDR3 nucleotides are TGTGCCAGCAGTCCTACAGGGTCAGGAAACACCATATATTTT. Its protein is CASSPTGSGNTIYF. V usage is TRBV12-3 or TRBV12-4 and J usage is TRBJ1-3, with TRBD1 as a possible D gene (6 bases). V was shortened by 5 bases and J by 4 bases, with 12 bases between the two germline ends. The CDR3 covers 14 residues.

This clonotype was detected a few times. The chain carries TRBV15 and TRBJ2-1, with 11 nucleotides matching TRBD2. The CDR3 contains 15 residues. V lost 6 bases and J lost 5; bases outside the gene matches: 6. Germline CDR1 is LNHNV and CDR2 is YYDKDF (reference sequence). In DNA form, the CDR3 reads TGTGCCACCAGGAAACCGGGACTAGCGGACAATGAGCAGTTCTTC. Translated: CATRKPGLADNEQFF.

As regards this clonotype: A much larger clone differs by one base, so this may be a read error. The chain is built from TRBV3-1 and TRBJ2-5; 8 bases agree with TRBD1. Trimming removed 4 bases from V and 5 bases from J; junction bases left unmatched: 9. The CDR3 has 15 amino acids. Germline V gene lookup returns CDR1 LGHDT and CDR2 YNNKEL (reference sequence). The CDR3 coding sequence is TGTGCCAGCAGCCTAATCCCGGACAGGGTCGAGACCCAGTACTTC. It encodes CASSLIPDRVETQYF.

The sample holds many counts of this clonotype. The rearrangement links TRBV20-1 to TRBJ2-7; 7 nucleotides match TRBD1. This CDR3 has 13 residues. Per the germline V gene, CDR1 is DFQATT and CDR2 is SNEGSKA (reference sequence). The junction had 4 bases not matched to a gene; V was cut back by 3 bases and J by 2 bases. This CDR3 reads CSASKGGPYEQYF. The CDR3 DNA reads TGCAGTGCTAGTAAAGGGGGCCCCTACGAGCAGTACTTC.

This clonotype was observed a few times. The chain links TRBV20-1 to TRBJ2-7, with TRBD2 identical over 7 bases. V trimming: 3 bases; J trimming: 3 bases; junction bases outside the gene matches: 11. CDR3 length: 15 residues. CDR1 and CDR2 (germline): DFQATT, SNEGSKA (reference sequence). This CDR3 is CSARGEGTRNYEQYF. CDR3 nucleotides: TGCAGTGCTAGGGGGGAGGGGACTCGCAACTACGAGCAGTACTTC.

This clonotype has more than one count but fewer than ten. The rearrangement joins TRBV7-2 to TRBJ2-4; a possible D gene is TRBD1 (6 bases). Trimming cost V 1 base and J 7 bases, with 14 bases left between them. CDR1 SGHTA and CDR2 FQGNSA come from the germline V gene. The CDR3 covers 15 residues. CDR3 protein: CASSLGAGRGNIQYF. The CDR3 DNA reads TGTGCCAGCAGCTTAGGGGCCGGTAGGGGGAACATTCAGTACTTC.